This note documents a single T cell receptor beta chain sequence. This CDR3 region has 15 residues. Germline CDR1 is MRHNA and CDR2 is SNTAGT. The V gene end was trimmed by 3 bases and the J gene end by 1 base; junction bases not matched to a gene: 3. This entry belongs to a study of blood T cell repertoires in COVID-19. Study overall: Acute and convalescent COVID-19 specimens originated in the United States, Italy and Spain. T cells, B-cell-depleted T cells, or PBMCs supplied cDNA or gDNA.

Per the study methods: For nucleated cells, counts were estimated from reference gene primer amplification. Repertoires were generated with immunoSEQ multiplex PCR, while TCRdb's copy carries only in-frame clones and drops some. V and J calls and clone size follow that table, whereas D and trimming were derived from the DNA. This sample has about 180,000 clones; about 88% occur once, and the top ten carry approximately 2.9%. This receptor was obtained from a woman in her twenties or thirties with active or convalescent COVID-19. What was sequenced was peripheral blood. The chain has TRBV6-4 and TRBJ1-1; 9 bases are shared with TRBD1. CDR3 amino acids: CASSEGTGWNTEAFF. CDR3 coding DNA: TGTGCCAGCAGTGAGGGGACAGGGTGGAACACTGAAGCTTTCTTT.